The rows below give T cell receptor beta chains drawn from one sample of a study of blood T cell repertoires in COVID-19. Some clones are missing from TCRdb's copy, which holds only in-frame ones; the method was immunoSEQ multiplex PCR. Of a few hundred thousand clones in the sample, roughly 88% are singletons; the top ten hold about 12%. The specimen sequenced was peripheral blood. These receptors originate from a woman aged 50 to 60 with COVID-19, enrolled during active disease. Both conserved end residues are part of each CDR3. The order of the fields is CDR3 protein, CDR3 DNA, J gene, V gene, CDR3 length, D gene, clone size. A D gene is named only where the DNA matches it firmly. The listing skips clone size in some rows; elsewhere it reads once, few, many or a size class.

CDR3: CASSLRTGRDTEAFF; DNA: TGTGCCAGCAGCCTCCGGACAGGGAGGGACACTGAAGCTTTCTTT; J: TRBJ1-1; V: TRBV7-2; length: 15; D: TRBD1; size: -
CDR3: CASSLSIRTGSSYGYTF; DNA: TGTGCCAGCAGTTTATCTATCCGGACAGGATCCTCCTATGGCTACACCTTC; J: TRBJ1-2; V: TRBV27; length: 17; D: TRBD1; size: -
CDR3: CASSLTGAGASDTQYF; DNA: TGTGCCAGCAGCCTCACCGGAGCGGGGGCCTCAGATACGCAGTATTTT; J: TRBJ2-3; V: TRBV3-1/TRBV3-2; length: 16; D: TRBD2; size: -
CDR3: CASSRSTGELFF; DNA: TGTGCCAGTAGCCGGTCCACCGGGGAGCTGTTTTTT; J: TRBJ2-2; V: TRBV19; length: 12; D: -; size: -
CDR3: CASSGMGLGTDTQYF; DNA: TGTGCCAGCAGTGGTATGGGACTAGGCACAGATACGCAGTATTTT; J: TRBJ2-3; V: TRBV28; length: 15; D: TRBD2; size: -
CDR3: CASRQGPTEAFF; DNA: TGTGCCAGTAGACAGGGGCCCACTGAAGCTTTCTTT; J: TRBJ1-1; V: TRBV19; length: 12; D: TRBD1; size: -
CDR3: CASSIAGRGAGRSYEQYF; DNA: TGTGCCAGTAGTATAGCGGGCAGGGGGGCCGGGAGATCCTACGAGCAGTACTTC; J: TRBJ2-7; V: TRBV19; length: 18; D: -; size: -
CDR3: CASSPGTGNYEQYF; DNA: TGTGCCAGCAGCCCAGGGACAGGAAACTACGAGCAGTACTTC; J: TRBJ2-7; V: TRBV7-9; length: 14; D: TRBD1; size: -
CDR3: CASSDFPAGEGNQPQHF; DNA: TGTGCCAGCAGTGACTTCCCGGCGGGGGAGGGCAATCAGCCCCAGCATTTT; J: TRBJ1-5; V: TRBV2; length: 17; D: -; size: -
CDR3: CASTPRTGSYNEQFF; DNA: TGTGCCAGCACCCCCCGGACAGGCTCCTACAATGAGCAGTTCTTC; J: TRBJ2-1; V: TRBV5-4; length: 15; D: TRBD1; size: -
CDR3: CASSESAGTGYEQYF; DNA: TGCGCCAGCAGTGAGAGCGCCGGGACAGGGTACGAGCAGTACTTC; J: TRBJ2-7; V: TRBV10-1; length: 15; D: TRBD1; size: -
CDR3: CASSLGQGGTGELFF; DNA: TGCGCCAGCAGCTTGGGGCAGGGAGGCACCGGGGAGCTGTTTTTT; J: TRBJ2-2; V: TRBV5-1; length: 15; D: -; size: -
CDR3: CASSGGQGAKRQPQHF; DNA: TGTGCCAGCAGTGGGGGACAGGGGGCGAAGAGGCAGCCCCAGCATTTT; J: TRBJ1-5; V: TRBV2; length: 16; D: TRBD1; size: -
CDR3: CASSLAGYEQYF; DNA: TGTGCCAGCAGTTTAGCCGGGTACGAGCAGTACTTC; J: TRBJ2-7; V: TRBV28; length: 12; D: -; size: once
CDR3: CASSELEASTEAFF; DNA: TGTGCCAGCAGTGAACTCGAGGCGTCCACTGAAGCTTTCTTT; J: TRBJ1-1; V: TRBV2; length: 14; D: -; size: -
CDR3: CASSQEGQGYSPLHF; DNA: TGTGCCAGCAGCCAAGAGGGACAGGGGTATTCACCCCTCCACTTT; J: TRBJ1-6; V: TRBV4-2; length: 15; D: TRBD1; size: -
CDR3: CSVEPSLGAGDTEAFF; DNA: TGCAGCGTTGAACCTTCGCTGGGGGCAGGGGACACTGAAGCTTTCTTT; J: TRBJ1-1; V: TRBV29-1; length: 16; D: -; size: -
CDR3: CAWGREGNNQPQHF; DNA: TGTGCCTGGGGGAGGGAGGGGAACAATCAGCCCCAGCATTTT; J: TRBJ1-5; V: TRBV30; length: 14; D: -; size: -
CDR3: CASSPSGGGANEQFF; DNA: TGCGCCAGCAGCCCGAGCGGCGGGGGGGCTAATGAGCAGTTCTTC; J: TRBJ2-1; V: TRBV5-1; length: 15; D: TRBD2; size: -